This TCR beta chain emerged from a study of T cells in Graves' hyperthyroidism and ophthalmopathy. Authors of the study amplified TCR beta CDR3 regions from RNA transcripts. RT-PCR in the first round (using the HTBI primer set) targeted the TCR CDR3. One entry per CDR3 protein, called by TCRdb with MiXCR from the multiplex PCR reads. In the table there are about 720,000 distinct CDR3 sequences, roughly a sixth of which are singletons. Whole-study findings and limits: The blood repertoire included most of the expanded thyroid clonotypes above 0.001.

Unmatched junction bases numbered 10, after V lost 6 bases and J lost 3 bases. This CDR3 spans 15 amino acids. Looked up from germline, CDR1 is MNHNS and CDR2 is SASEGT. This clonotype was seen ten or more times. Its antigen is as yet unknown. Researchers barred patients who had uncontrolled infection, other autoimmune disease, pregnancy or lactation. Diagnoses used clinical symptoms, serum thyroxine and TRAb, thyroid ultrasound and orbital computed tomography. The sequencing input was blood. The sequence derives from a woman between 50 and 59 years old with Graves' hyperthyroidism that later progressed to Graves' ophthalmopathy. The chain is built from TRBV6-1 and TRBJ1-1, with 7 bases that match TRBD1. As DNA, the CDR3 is TGTGCCAGCAGCGTCGCCCGAACAGGGGACACTGAAGCTTTCTTT. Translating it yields CASSVARTGDTEAFF.